This record covers a single T cell receptor (beta chain). Its antigen has not been determined. Base-call qualities are not available, and no considerably larger clone is one nucleotide away. From a lookup of the germline V gene, CDR1 and CDR2 are SGHAT and FQNNGV. The CDR3 covers 17 residues, taking in both the cysteine and the phenylalanine. Just CDR3 DNA is preserved here, 51 bases in frame from base 1. Ends trimmed: V by 0 bases, J by 2 bases; bases unmatched to a gene: 5. The data belong to a study of blood T cell repertoires in COVID-19 (TCRdb year 2020). With regard to the full study: Samples from collaborators originated in the United States, Italy and Spain and spanned both the acute and convalescent phases of COVID-19. The repertoires were made available in a free public database intended to serve as a resource for research on the immune response to SARS-CoV-2. Where HLA class I and class II types were available, the types were taken from metadata supplied by the sample provider, not from assay-based typing. Nearly every sample came with metadata listing a de-identified subject ID, COVID-19 status, age in years and sex. Samples came from the ongoing ImmuneRACE study (first 160 participants) plus 1,254 subjects from 6 global collaborators. Deeply sampled blood TCRbeta repertoires from subjects exposed to, actively infected with, or recovered from COVID-19 were included in the dataset. The prospective study material was composed of cDNA or gDNA derived from T cells, B-cell-depleted T cells, or PBMCs. The full study reports these points: The amount of clinical and demographic metadata varied by source and participant and was provided uncurated.

Whole blood was collected in K2EDTA tubes by collaborating institutions according to the institutions' own protocols. For TCRbeta analysis, collaborators shipped samples in one of three forms: frozen whole blood, isolated PBMCs, or DNA extracted from either of those sample types. The immunoSEQ Assay, a bias-controlled multiplex PCR, was used to amplify TCRbeta CDR3 regions from genomic DNA. The original methods were these. Nucleated cell counts per sample were estimated from amplification of reference gene primers within the assay. Sequence reads were collapsed and filtered to measure the absolute abundance of every unique TCRbeta CDR3 rearrangement. Productive Simpson clonality was computed per sample as the square root of Simpson's diversity index over productive rearrangements. TCRdb obtained this table from immuneACCESS and retained in-frame rearrangements with V and J assigned. These tables miss some clones; where compared with another copy, unresolved V genes account for less than half of the shortfall, and the remainder is unexplained. The V and J calls and clone size come from that table; D and trimming were worked out from the DNA. The sample table contains 130,000 to 150,000 clones; only one count was recorded for about 83% of them. The top ten clonotypes cover roughly 4% of the sample.

The origin of this receptor is a woman between 35 and 50 years old with acute or convalescent COVID-19. The chain is assembled from TRBV11-2 and TRBJ2-2; 8 bases in the middle match TRBD2. Input material: peripheral blood. The DNA sequence is as follows: TGTGCCAGCAGCTTAGATCGGGAGGGACCTAACACCGGGGAGCTGTTTTTT. It specifies CASSLDREGPNTGELFF.